This TCR beta chain emerged from a study of Tregs in tolerant kidney transplant recipients. Overall study findings and caveats: Activated donor B cell expansion appeared to reveal the most relevant donor-specific TCRbeta repertoire. In tolerant patients, donor-specific Tregs outgrew total Tregs, suggesting antigen-driven expansion.

Of note for this clone: Antigen specificity is unknown. At one end the junction does not follow the germline gene, possibly because of a read error. This specimen includes other DNA sequences encoding the same CDR3.

Assay: immunoSEQ multiplex PCR; the TCRdb copy retains only in-frame clones and omits some. The table lists approximately 50,000 clones, around 93% of them singletons. Mixed chimerism was transient after nonmyeloablative marrow transplants from related graft donors. Germline CDR1 is SGHAT and CDR2 is FQNNGV. The CDR3 has 16 residues. The sequences come from CD8+ T cells from blood (PBMCs), collected 24 months after the transplant. V and J are TRBV11-2 and TRBJ1-6; D may be TRBD1 (5 bases). The receptor's source is a human patient who received a combined kidney and bone marrow transplant. Certain T cells may be donor cells from the graft. The CDR3 bases are TGTGCCAGCAGCTTAGTGTGGGGGGGTACGAATTCCCCCCTCCACTTT. Encoded protein: CASSLVWGGTNSPLHF.